The clone carrying this TCR beta chain came up many times. The antigen remains unidentified. After 5'RACE with constant-segment primers, TCR alpha and TCR beta cDNA libraries carrying sample barcodes and UMIs were obtained. A single record per CDR3 protein comes from TCRdb applying MiXCR to the 5' RACE reads. The sample contains 200,000 to 250,000 distinct CDR3 sequences, over 15% of which appear only once. The length of the CDR3 is 16 residues. V lost 9 bases, J lost 1 base, and 13 bases stayed unmatched. The germline CDR1 and CDR2 sequences are SGHRS and YFSETQ. This record belongs to a study of T-cell memory formation after mild COVID-19. Study in general: Across donors, TCR clusters were largely donor specific.

Study-wide points: The finding that pre-infection memory included some responding clones suggested that cross-reactive memory joined. While clones contracting from day 15 to 85 were balanced between CD4 and CD8, later expanders leaned CD4+.

The TCR was taken from a man aged 18 to 35 who had mild COVID-19 (a few samples of this study predate the infection). Cell type and time point are not known. Sequenced input: PBMCs or a T cell subset sorted from them (not recorded which). This chain uses TRBV5-1 with TRBJ2-4, with TRBD1 matching over 7 bases. The CDR3 protein is CAIPHLTGAAKNIQYF. CDR3 bases: TGCGCCATCCCACACCTCACAGGGGCTGCCAAAAACATTCAGTACTTC.